A selection of T cell receptor beta chains follows, all from one sample in a study of cytomegalovirus exposure and HLA in healthy donors. Sequencing was performed with immunoSEQ multiplex PCR; in TCRdb, only in-frame clones are kept and a portion is missing. The sample comprises about 94,000 clones, 50% to 75% of which are singletons, and 3% to 5% rests with the top ten. Sequenced material: PBMCs. These receptors all stem from a man aged 25-45 years in good health and CMV-seronegative. The CDR3 runs from the conserved cysteine through the conserved F or W. The D gene is left open where the match is weak.

d_call j_call v_call cdr3_aa
TRBD1 TRBJ1-6 TRBV7-2 CASSFGQVHNSPLHF
TRBD2 TRBJ2-1 TRBV7-3 CASSSGLAGEDEQFF
. TRBJ1-3 TRBV30 CAWDISSGNTIYF
. TRBJ1-1 TRBV5-6 CASSFGQTQAFF
TRBD2 TRBJ2-5 TRBV19 CASRISSGGRTQYF
TRBD2 TRBJ2-3 TRBV5-1 CASSDGTSVTDTQYF
TRBD2 TRBJ2-3 TRBV18 CASSPSRTSGSSNTQYF
TRBD2 TRBJ2-3 TRBV11-2 CASRTIRPGLATRTDTQYF
. TRBJ2-5 TRBV4-3 CASSPYAQETQYF
. TRBJ1-5 TRBV6-6 CASSPLRPVEYQPQHF
TRBD2 TRBJ2-1 TRBV7-3 CASSYLAGDFYNEQFF
TRBD2 TRBJ2-1 TRBV4-1 CASSQLAGAYNEQFF
. TRBJ1-1 TRBV10-1 CASSRGVTGEAFF
. TRBJ1-1 TRBV4-2 CASSQDGSNTEAFF